This T cell receptor beta chain stems from a study of blood T cell repertoires in COVID-19. In the study overall: From T cells, B-cell-depleted T cells, or PBMCs came the material, which was cDNA or gDNA.

Some clones are missing from TCRdb's copy, which holds only in-frame ones; the method was immunoSEQ multiplex PCR. The sample has approximately 120,000 clones, 80% to 90% seen once; the top ten hold 1.1%. The V gene's germline CDR1 is MNHEY and CDR2 SMNVEV (reference sequence). V was cut by 5 bases and J by 0 bases, with 17 bases left in between. There are 17 residues in the CDR3. J is TRBJ1-5 and V is TRBV27; TRBD1 is a possible D gene (5 bases). The TCR originated in a human donor in a cohort sampled during active COVID-19. Sequencing was carried out using peripheral blood. In nucleotides, the CDR3 is TGTGCCAGCAGTACAACGACGTCAGGGTTTAGCAATCAGCCCCAGCATTTT. This codes for CASSTTTSGFSNQPQHF.